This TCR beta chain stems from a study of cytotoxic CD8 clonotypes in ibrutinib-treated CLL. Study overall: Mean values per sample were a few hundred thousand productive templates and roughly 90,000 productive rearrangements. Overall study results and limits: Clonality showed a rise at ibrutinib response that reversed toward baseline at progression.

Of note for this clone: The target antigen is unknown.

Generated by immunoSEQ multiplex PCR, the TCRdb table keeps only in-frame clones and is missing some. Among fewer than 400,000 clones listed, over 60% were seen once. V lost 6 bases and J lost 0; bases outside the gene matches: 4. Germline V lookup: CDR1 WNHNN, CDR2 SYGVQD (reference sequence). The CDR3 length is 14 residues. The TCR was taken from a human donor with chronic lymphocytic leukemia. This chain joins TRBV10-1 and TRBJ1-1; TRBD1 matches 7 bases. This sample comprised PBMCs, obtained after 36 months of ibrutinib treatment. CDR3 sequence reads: CASRFDRVNTEAFF. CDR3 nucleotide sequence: TGCGCCAGCAGATTCGACAGGGTGAACACTGAAGCTTTCTTT.